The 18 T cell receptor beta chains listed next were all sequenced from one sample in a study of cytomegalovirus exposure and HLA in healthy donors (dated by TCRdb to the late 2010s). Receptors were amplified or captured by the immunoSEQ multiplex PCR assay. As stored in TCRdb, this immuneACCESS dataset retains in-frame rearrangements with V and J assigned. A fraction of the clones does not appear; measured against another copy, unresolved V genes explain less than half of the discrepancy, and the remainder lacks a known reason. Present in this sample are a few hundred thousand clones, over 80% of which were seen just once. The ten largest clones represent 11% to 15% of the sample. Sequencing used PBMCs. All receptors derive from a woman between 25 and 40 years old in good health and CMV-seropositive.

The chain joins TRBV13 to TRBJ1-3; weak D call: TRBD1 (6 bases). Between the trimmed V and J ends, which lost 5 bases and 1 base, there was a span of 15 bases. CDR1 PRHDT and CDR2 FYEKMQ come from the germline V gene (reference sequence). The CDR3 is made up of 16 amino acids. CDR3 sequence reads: CASSTQGVASGNTIYF. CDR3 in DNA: TGTGCCAGCAGCACACAGGGTGTAGCATCTGGAAACACCATATATTTT. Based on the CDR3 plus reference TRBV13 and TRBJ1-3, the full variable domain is AAGVIQSPRHLIKEKRETATLKCYPIPRHDTVYWYQQGPGQDPQFLISFYEKMQSDKGSIPDRFSAQQFSDYHSELNMSSLELGDSALYFCASSTQGVASGNTIYFGEGSWLTVV.

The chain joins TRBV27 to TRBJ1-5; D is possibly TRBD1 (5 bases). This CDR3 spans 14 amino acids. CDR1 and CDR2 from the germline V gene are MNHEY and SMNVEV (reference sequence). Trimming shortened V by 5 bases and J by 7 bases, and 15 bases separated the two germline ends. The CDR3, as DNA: TGTGCCAGCAGTCCACGGGGCGGGGGGCAGCCCCAGCATTTT. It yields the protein CASSPRGGGQPQHF.

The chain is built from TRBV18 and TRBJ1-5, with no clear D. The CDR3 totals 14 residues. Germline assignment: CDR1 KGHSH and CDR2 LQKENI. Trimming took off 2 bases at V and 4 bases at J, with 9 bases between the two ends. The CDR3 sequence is CASSPKAENQPQHF. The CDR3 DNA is TGTGCCAGCTCACCAAAAGCAGAAAATCAGCCCCAGCATTTT.

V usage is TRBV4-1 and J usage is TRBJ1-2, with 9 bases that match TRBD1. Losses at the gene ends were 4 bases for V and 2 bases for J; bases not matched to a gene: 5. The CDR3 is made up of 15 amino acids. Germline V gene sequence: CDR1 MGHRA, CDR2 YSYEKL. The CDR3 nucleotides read TGCGCCAGCAGCCCCCGACAGGGGGTAAACTATGGCTACACCTTC. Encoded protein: CASSPRQGVNYGYTF.

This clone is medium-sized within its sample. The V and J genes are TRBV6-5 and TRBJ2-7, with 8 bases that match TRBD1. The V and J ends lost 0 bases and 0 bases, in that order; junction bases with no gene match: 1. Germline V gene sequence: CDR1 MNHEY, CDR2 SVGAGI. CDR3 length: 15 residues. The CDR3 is CASSYSTGGSYEQYF. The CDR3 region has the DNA TGTGCCAGCAGTTACTCAACAGGGGGCTCCTACGAGCAGTACTTC.

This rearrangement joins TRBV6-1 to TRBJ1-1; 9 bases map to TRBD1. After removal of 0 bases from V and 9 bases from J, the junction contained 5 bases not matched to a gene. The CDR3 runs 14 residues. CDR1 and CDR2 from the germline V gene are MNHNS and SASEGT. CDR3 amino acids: CASSEAGTGTQAFF. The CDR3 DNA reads TGTGCCAGCAGTGAAGCCGGGACAGGGACTCAAGCTTTCTTT.

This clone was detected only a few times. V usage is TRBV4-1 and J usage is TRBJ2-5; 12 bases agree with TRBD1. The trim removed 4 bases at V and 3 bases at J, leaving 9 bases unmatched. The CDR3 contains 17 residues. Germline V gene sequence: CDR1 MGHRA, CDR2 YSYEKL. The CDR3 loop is CASSPRDRGLGKETQYF. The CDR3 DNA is TGCGCCAGCAGCCCCCGGGACAGGGGGCTCGGTAAAGAGACCCAGTACTTC.

The CDR3 nucleotides are TGCGCCACCAATGCGAGGGAGGAAGACAATCAGCCCCAGCATTTT. This encodes CATNAREEDNQPQHF. The V call is TRBV5-1, the J call TRBJ1-5; no firm D call. The CDR3 extends over 15 amino acids. Looked up from germline, CDR1 is SGHRS and CDR2 is YFSETQ. V lost 9 bases and J lost 3, with 19 bases in between.

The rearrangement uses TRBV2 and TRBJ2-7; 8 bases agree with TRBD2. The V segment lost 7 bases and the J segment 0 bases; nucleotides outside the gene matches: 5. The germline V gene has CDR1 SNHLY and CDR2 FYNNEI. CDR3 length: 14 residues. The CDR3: CASMITSGSYEQYF. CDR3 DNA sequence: TGTGCCAGCATGATCACTAGCGGCTCCTACGAGCAGTACTTC.

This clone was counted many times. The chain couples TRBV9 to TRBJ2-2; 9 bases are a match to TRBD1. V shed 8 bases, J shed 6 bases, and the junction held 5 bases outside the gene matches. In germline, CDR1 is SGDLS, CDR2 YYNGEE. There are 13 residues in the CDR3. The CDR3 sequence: CASAQGAAGELFF. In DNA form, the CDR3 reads TGTGCCAGTGCACAGGGGGCCGCCGGGGAGCTGTTTTTT.

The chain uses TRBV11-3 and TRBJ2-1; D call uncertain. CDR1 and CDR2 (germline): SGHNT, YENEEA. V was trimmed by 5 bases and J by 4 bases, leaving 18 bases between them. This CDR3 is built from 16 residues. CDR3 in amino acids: CASSPIGNTGYNEQFF. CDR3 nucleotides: TGTGCCAGCAGCCCGATTGGTAATACCGGATACAATGAGCAGTTCTTC.

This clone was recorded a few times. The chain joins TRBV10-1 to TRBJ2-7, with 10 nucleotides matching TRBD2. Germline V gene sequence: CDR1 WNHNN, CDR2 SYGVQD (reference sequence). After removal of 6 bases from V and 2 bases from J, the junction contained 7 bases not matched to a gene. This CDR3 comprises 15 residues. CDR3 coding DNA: TGCGCCAGCAGCGCCGGACTAGCGGAGACCTACGAGCAGTACTTC. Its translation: CASSAGLAETYEQYF.

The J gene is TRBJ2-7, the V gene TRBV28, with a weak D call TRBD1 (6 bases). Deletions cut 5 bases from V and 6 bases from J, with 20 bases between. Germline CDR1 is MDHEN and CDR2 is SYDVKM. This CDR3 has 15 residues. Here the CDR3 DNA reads TGTGCCAGCAGTCCCCCCTTCAGGGGAATGGGCGAGCAGTACTTC. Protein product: CASSPPFRGMGEQYF.

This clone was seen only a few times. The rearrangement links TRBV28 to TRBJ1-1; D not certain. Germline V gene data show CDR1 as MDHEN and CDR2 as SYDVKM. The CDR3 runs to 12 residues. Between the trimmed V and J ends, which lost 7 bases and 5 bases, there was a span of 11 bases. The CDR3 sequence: CASKIGRTEAFF. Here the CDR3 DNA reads TGTGCCAGCAAGATCGGAAGAACTGAAGCTTTCTTT. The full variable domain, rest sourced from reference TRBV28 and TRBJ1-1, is DVKVTQSSRYLVKRTGEKVFLECVQDMDHENMFWYRQDPGLGLRLIYFSYDVKMKEKGDIPEGYSVSREKKERFSLILESASTNQTSMYLCASKIGRTEAFFGQGTRLTVV.

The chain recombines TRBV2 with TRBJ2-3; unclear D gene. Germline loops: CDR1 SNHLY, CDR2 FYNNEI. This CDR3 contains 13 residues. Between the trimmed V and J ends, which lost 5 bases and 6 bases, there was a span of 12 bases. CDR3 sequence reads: CASSKVTGDTQYF. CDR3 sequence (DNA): TGTGCCAGCAGTAAAGTAACGGGCGATACGCAGTATTTT.

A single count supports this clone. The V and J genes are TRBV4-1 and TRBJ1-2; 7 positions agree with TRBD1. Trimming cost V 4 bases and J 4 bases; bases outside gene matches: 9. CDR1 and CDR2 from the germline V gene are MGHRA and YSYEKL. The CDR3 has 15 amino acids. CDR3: CASSRTGEGSYGYTF. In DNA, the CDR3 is TGCGCCAGCAGCCGAACAGGGGAGGGCAGCTATGGCTACACCTTC.

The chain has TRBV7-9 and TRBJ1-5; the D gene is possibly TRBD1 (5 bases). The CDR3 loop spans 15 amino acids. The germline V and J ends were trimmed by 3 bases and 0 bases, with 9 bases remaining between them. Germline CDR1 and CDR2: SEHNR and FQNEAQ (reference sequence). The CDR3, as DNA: TGTGCCAGCAGCTTGGGGGAATATAGCAATCAGCCCCAGCATTTT. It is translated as CASSLGEYSNQPQHF. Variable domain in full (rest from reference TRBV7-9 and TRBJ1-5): DTGVSQNPRHKITKRGQNVTFRCDPISEHNRLYWYRQTLGQGPEFLTYFQNEAQLEKSRLLSDRFSAERPKGSFSTLEIQRTEQGDSAMYLCASSLGEYSNQPQHFGDGTRLSIL.

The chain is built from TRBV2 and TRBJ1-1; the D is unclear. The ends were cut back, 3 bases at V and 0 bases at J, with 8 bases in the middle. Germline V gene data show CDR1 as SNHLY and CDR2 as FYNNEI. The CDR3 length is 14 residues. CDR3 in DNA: TGTGCCAGCAGTGATTTTGAGATGAACACTGAAGCTTTCTTT. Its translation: CASSDFEMNTEAFF.